The 20 T cell receptor beta chains presented below share a single source sample, sequenced in a study of T cell repertoires in cytomegalovirus infection. TCRdb reprocessed the reads via MiXCR and lists one record per CDR3 protein. The table has more than 400,000 distinct CDR3 sequences, less than 30% seen once; the top ten hold less than 15%. The sample consisted of PBMCs. The receptors come from a human donor in good health (CMV status not recorded). Some clones in this sample may be carry-over from other donors' samples.

The rearrangement links TRBV4-3 to TRBJ1-2; D is possibly TRBD1 (6 bases). V was cut by 0 bases and J by 4 bases, with 12 bases left in between. The CDR3 is 15 residues long. Germline CDR1 and CDR2: LGHNA and YSLEER. CDR3 sequence reads: CASSQDRSGVYGYTF. CDR3 DNA: TGCGCCAGCAGCCAAGATCGTTCAGGGGTCTATGGCTACACCTTC.

This clonotype appeared many times. The V and J genes are TRBV28 and TRBJ1-1; no firm D call. This CDR3 comprises 12 residues. The germline V gene encodes CDR1 MDHEN and CDR2 SYDVKM. The CDR3 here is CGAGVMNTEAFF. The CDR3 DNA is TGTGGGGCCGGGGTCATGAACACTGAAGCTTTCTTT.

The chain uses TRBV7-2 and TRBJ1-5; 7 nucleotides line up with TRBD1. V was clipped by 5 bases and J by 5 bases; unmatched bases: 12. CDR3 length equals 16 residues. Germline CDR1 and CDR2: SGHTA and FQGNSA. The CDR3 loop is CASSPTSRDRYQPQHF. The CDR3 coding sequence is TGTGCCAGCAGCCCAACAAGCCGGGACAGATATCAGCCCCAGCATTTT.

The V gene is TRBV30, the J gene TRBJ2-1; D is unclear. The CDR3 extends over 11 amino acids. V lost 0 bases to trimming and J lost 9 bases, with 6 bases between them. Looked up from germline, CDR1 is GTSNPN and CDR2 is SVGIG (reference sequence). The CDR3 is CAWSVRSEQFF. The CDR3 coding sequence is TGTGCCTGGAGTGTACGAAGTGAGCAGTTCTTC.

This clonotype was seen just once. The chain combines TRBV7-2 with TRBJ2-1; D is unclear. Germline V lookup: CDR1 SGHTA, CDR2 FQGNSA. The V gene lost 5 bases and the J gene lost 2 bases, with 13 bases spanning the gap. The CDR3 length is 15 residues. CDR3 loop: CASSHGRSPYNEQFF. CDR3 DNA: TGTGCCAGCAGCCACGGGCGGAGCCCCTACAATGAGCAGTTCTTC.

V gene TRBV27 combines with J gene TRBJ2-5, with TRBD2 identical over 11 bases. The V segment lost 3 bases and the J segment 2 bases; nucleotides outside the gene matches: 8. The CDR3 has 17 amino acids. CDR1 is MNHEY, CDR2 SMNVEV, per germline (reference sequence). In DNA, the CDR3 is TGTGCCAGCAGTTTGTGGGCTAGCGGGAGGTTTCAAGAGACCCAGTACTTC. It specifies CASSLWASGRFQETQYF.

This sequence joins TRBV18 and TRBJ2-1, with TRBD1 matching 10 bases. The CDR3 length is 18 residues. Germline V gene data show CDR1 as KGHSH and CDR2 as LQKENI. J gave up 7 bases and V 3 bases, and 15 bases lay outside the gene matches. The CDR3 protein is CASSPRDIGQGVGNEQFF. CDR3 bases: TGTGCCAGCTCACCCCGCGACATTGGACAGGGGGTCGGTAATGAGCAGTTCTTC.

In its sample, this clonotype was seen many times. V and J are TRBV7-2 and TRBJ2-1; 9 bases agree with TRBD1. Germline V lookup: CDR1 SGHTA, CDR2 FQGNSA. There are 13 residues in the CDR3. The V gene end was trimmed by 6 bases and the J gene end by 15 bases; junction bases not matched to a gene: 12. CDR3 bases: TGTGCCAGCAGTTCCGGGACAGGGCTACGAGTGTTCTTC. Its translation: CASSSGTGLRVFF.

The CDR3 region has the DNA TGTGCCAGTAGTGTGGGACTAGTGATGGCAGATACGCAGTATTTT. Protein: CASSVGLVMADTQYF. The chain is built from TRBV19 and TRBJ2-3; 8 bases agree with TRBD2. The V segment lost 5 bases and the J segment 4 bases; nucleotides outside the gene matches: 8. The CDR3 runs 15 residues. Germline V CDR1 and CDR2: LNHDA, SQIVND (reference sequence).

The rearrangement uses TRBV6-1 and TRBJ1-2; D not resolved. Per the germline V gene, CDR1 is MNHNS and CDR2 is SASEGT. V lost 6 bases to trimming and J lost 9 bases, with 17 bases between them. This CDR3 spans 13 amino acids. Here the CDR3 reads CASRPLRGGSYTF. CDR3 nucleotide sequence: TGTGCCAGCAGGCCCCTACGGGGAGGAAGCTACACCTTC.

The V call is TRBV4-1, the J call TRBJ2-5; maybe TRBD2 (5 bases). This CDR3 spans 16 amino acids. V lost 2 bases, J lost 3 bases, and 16 bases lay in between. Germline CDR1 reads MGHRA; CDR2 reads YSYEKL. CDR3 DNA: TGCGCCAGCAGCCAATTTCGTGGAGCGGCGAAAGAGACCCAGTACTTC. This translates into CASSQFRGAAKETQYF.

The CDR3 sequence: CASSQDAPGLMETQYF. As DNA, the CDR3 is TGCGCCAGCAGCCAAGATGCCCCGGGACTCATGGAGACCCAGTACTTC. This rearrangement joins TRBV4-3 to TRBJ2-5, with D maybe TRBD2 (6 bases). V dropped 0 bases and J dropped 5 bases, with 16 bases sitting between them. Germline assignment: CDR1 LGHNA and CDR2 YSLEER. The CDR3 totals 16 residues.

The chain uses TRBV2 and TRBJ2-7; D is possibly TRBD1 (5 bases). The V gene lost 4 bases and the J gene lost 6 bases, with 16 bases spanning the gap. The CDR3 contains 14 residues. The germline V gene has CDR1 SNHLY and CDR2 FYNNEI. The CDR3 reads CASSVPGLPSEQYF. Written as DNA, the CDR3 is TGTGCCAGCAGTGTACCAGGGCTTCCTAGCGAGCAGTACTTC.

There are a few counts of this clonotype. This rearrangement joins TRBV6-2 or TRBV6-3 to TRBJ1-5; D gene uncertain. This CDR3 spans 12 amino acids. V lost 2 bases and J 9 bases, leaving 8 bases between the germline ends. The germline V gene has CDR1 MNHEY and CDR2 SVGEGT. CDR3 DNA sequence: TGTGCCAGCAGTTACCTAAGTGCGCCCCAGCATTTT. It specifies CASSYLSAPQHF.

This clonotype is a singleton in its sample. The V gene is TRBV5-4, the J gene TRBJ2-1; D perhaps matches TRBD1 (5 bases). Trimming stripped 7 bases from V and 2 bases from J, with 10 bases between. There are 13 residues in the CDR3. In germline, CDR1 is SGHNT, CDR2 YYREEE (reference sequence). For the CDR3, the DNA is TGTGCCAGCCACTCGACAGCCTACAATGAGCAGTTCTTC. Translating it yields CASHSTAYNEQFF.

This clonotype was observed a handful of times. The chain links TRBV6-1 to TRBJ2-5; D might be TRBD1 (6 bases). Germline V gives CDR1 MNHNS, CDR2 SASEGT. Trimming removed 5 bases from V and 3 bases from J, with 16 bases in between. The CDR3 is 15 residues long. The CDR3 sequence is CASSRPGQNKETQYF. The DNA of the CDR3 is TGTGCCAGCAGTCGTCCCGGACAGAATAAAGAGACCCAGTACTTC.

The rearrangement joins TRBV7-9 to TRBJ2-1, with D possibly being TRBD1 or TRBD2 (6 bases each). Germline CDR1 SEHNR, CDR2 FQNEAQ (reference sequence). The CDR3 has 15 residues. V lost 2 bases and J lost 7, with 15 bases in between. CDR3 residues: CASSLTTGAGNEQFF. CDR3 DNA sequence: TGTGCCAGCAGCTTAACTACGGGGGCAGGGAATGAGCAGTTCTTC.

This clonotype was observed a handful of times. The gene calls are TRBV5-4 and TRBJ2-2, with unresolved D. Between the trimmed V and J ends, which lost 6 bases and 4 bases, there was a span of 13 bases. This CDR3 has 14 residues. From germline, CDR1 is SGHNT and CDR2 YYREEE (reference sequence). The CDR3 DNA sequence: TGTGCCAGCAACTCCGAATGGAGCACCGGGGAGCTGTTTTTT. Protein: CASNSEWSTGELFF.

This clonotype was found a few times. V gene TRBV5-5 combines with J gene TRBJ1-1, with D possibly being TRBD1 (5 bases). The CDR3 has 15 residues. V lost 3 bases and J 1 base, leaving 13 bases between the germline ends. CDR1 is SGHKS and CDR2 is YYEKEE in the germline V gene (reference sequence). The CDR3 is CASSSGDSRNTEAFF. CDR3 nucleotides: TGTGCCAGCAGCTCAGGAGACAGTAGGAACACTGAAGCTTTCTTT.

In its sample, this clonotype was seen many times. The gene calls are TRBV7-2 and TRBJ2-5; D might be TRBD1 (6 bases). This CDR3 is 13 amino acids long. Germline CDR1 is SGHTA and CDR2 is FQGNSA. V gave up 2 bases and J gave up 5 bases, with 9 bases separating them. The CDR3 coding sequence is TGTGCCAGCAGCTTAACTAGGGGGGAGACCCAGTACTTC. This sequence encodes CASSLTRGETQYF.